This T cell receptor (beta chain) emerged from a study of pediatric ulcerative colitis. Study context: Most patients had pancolitis, and two had left-sided colitis.

The assay was run at survey level. Sequencing was performed with immunoSEQ multiplex PCR; in TCRdb, only in-frame clones are kept and a portion is missing. The repertoire consists of about 32,000 clones, with approximately 78% occurring once and the leading ten covering 4% to 5.5%. Of note for this clone: No antigen is known for it.

Study-level findings and limits: This repertoire reflects total lymphocytes rather than subpopulations like regulatory T cells.

The specimen was blood. This clonotype was sampled from a boy younger than 18 with severe ulcerative colitis.

The CDR3 region has the DNA TGTGCCTGGAGGGGGCGAGGGATTAGTGGAAACACCATATATTTT. Its translation is CAWRGRGISGNTIYF. The V gene is TRBV30, the J gene TRBJ1-3; D might be TRBD1 (5 bases). CDR3 length: 15 amino acids. Germline CDR1 is GTSNPN and CDR2 is SVGIG (reference sequence). V lost 3 bases, J lost 3 bases, and 15 bases lay in between.